This T cell receptor beta chain came from a study of PD-1 blockade in mismatch repair-deficient tumors. For the study at large: All were previously treated, progressing patients with around 12 mismatch repair-deficient cancer types. General study results and limits: After pembrolizumab, tumor-resident clones rose rapidly, then generally contracted before radiologic responses.

Produced via immunoSEQ multiplex PCR; TCRdb's table is partial and in-frame only. The repertoire has tens of thousands of clones, about 76% of them found once; the top ten carry roughly 22%. Comment on this clone: Its specificity is not known.

Looked up from germline, CDR1 is MDHEN and CDR2 is SYDVKM. The V end lost 6 bases, the J end lost 2 bases, and 14 bases lay between the germline ends. The CDR3 is made up of 15 amino acids. Every patient had mismatch repair deficiency by PCR or immunohistochemistry. TCRs were sequenced from a few patients responding to pembrolizumab. The sequences come from peripheral blood, collected 4 weeks after starting pembrolizumab. V and J are TRBV28 and TRBJ1-5; tentatively, D is TRBD1 (5 bases). The sequence came from an adult with mismatch repair-deficient cancer. The CDR3 sequence: CASRPWGDRNQPQHF. CDR3 nucleotides: TGTGCCAGCAGGCCTTGGGGCGATCGCAATCAGCCCCAGCATTTT.